This T cell receptor (beta chain) was sequenced during a study of early T cells in non-severe SARS-CoV-2 infection. This clonotype appeared a few times. The antigen is unknown. Study-wide results and limits: Comparison of clonotypes with VDJdb favored anti-spike CD8 responses while missing private and CD4 specificities.

Researchers attached unique molecular identifiers to individual cDNA molecules. TCRdb itself ran the 5' RACE reads through MiXCR, one entry per CDR3 protein. The sample has roughly 80,000 distinct CDR3 sequences, roughly 15% seen once. Sequences were obtained from whole blood. The clonotype originates from an adult who was a healthcare worker with PCR-confirmed SARS-CoV-2 infection or an uninfected control (not recorded which).

The CDR3 DNA is TGCAGCGTTGAACAGGTGGAGCAGTTCTTC. This sequence encodes CSVEQVEQFF. The chain uses TRBV29-1 and TRBJ2-1; D not certain. The germline V and J ends were trimmed by 2 bases and 10 bases, with 6 bases remaining between them. The germline V gene encodes CDR1 SQVTM and CDR2 ANQGSEA. The CDR3 is 10 residues long.